This TCR beta chain was captured in a study of cytomegalovirus exposure and HLA in healthy donors. Germline CDR1 and CDR2: SQVTM and ANQGSEA. CDR3 length: 19 residues. V lost 6 bases and J 2 bases, leaving 31 bases between the germline ends. With 60 Vbeta and 13 Jbeta primers, the PCR was carried out. The repertoire was sequenced with immunoSEQ multiplex PCR; TCRdb's copy has only in-frame clones and lacks some. The sample records around 170,000 clones, approximately 88% being singletons. The chain links TRBV29-1 to TRBJ1-2; D is possibly TRBD1 (5 bases). This clonotype was obtained from a woman younger than 30 in good health and CMV-seronegative. Material for sequencing was PBMCs. The CDR3 here is CSVGGGRGASRLKNYGYTF. CDR3 bases: TGCAGCGTGGGGGGTGGTCGTGGGGCGAGCCGACTAAAAAACTATGGCTACACCTTC.